One and the same sample provided the 10 T cell receptor beta chains below, sequenced in a study of cytomegalovirus exposure and HLA in healthy donors. A multiplex PCR was run with 60 Vbeta primers and 13 Jbeta primers. TCRdb's copy holds only in-frame clones and misses some; the assay was immunoSEQ multiplex PCR. The sample holds around 130,000 clones, roughly 70% seen once. The sample comprised PBMCs. These receptors were collected from a woman in her 40s in good health and CMV-seropositive.

The chain recombines TRBV7-6 with TRBJ2-5; 8 bases fit TRBD1. TRBJ2-7 matches the DNA end more closely, so the J call is doubtful. Germline CDR1 SGHVS, CDR2 FNYEAQ. This CDR3 is built from 15 residues. The CDR3 DNA reads as TGTGCCAGCAGCTCCAGGACAGGGACCTCCTACGAGCAGTACTTC. Encoded protein: CASSSRTGTSYEQYF.

This rearrangement joins TRBV6-1 to TRBJ2-7, with D possibly matching TRBD1 (5 bases). The CDR3 length is 15 residues. V lost 1 base to trimming and J lost 5 bases, with 15 bases between them. From germline, CDR1 is MNHNS and CDR2 SASEGT. The CDR3 DNA reads TGTGCCAGCAGTGAAGTAAAGGGGTCCCCCAACGAGCAGTACTTC. Translation gives CASSEVKGSPNEQYF.

This chain connects TRBV5-4 to TRBJ2-7; D perhaps matches TRBD1 (5 bases). The CDR3 has 14 residues. The germline CDR1 and CDR2 sequences are SGHNT and YYREEE (reference sequence). Trimming removed 4 bases at V and 1 base at J, with 12 bases between. This CDR3 reads CASSLHQGSYEQYF. The CDR3 region has the DNA TGTGCCAGCAGCCTTCACCAGGGTTCCTACGAGCAGTACTTC.

The table lists this clone with a count of one. This sequence joins TRBV18 and TRBJ2-5, with no clear D. Trimming pared 3 bases from V and 1 base from J, leaving 15 bases between. The CDR3 length is 16 residues. The germline V gene has CDR1 KGHSH and CDR2 LQKENI. The CDR3 DNA follows: TGTGCCAGCTCACCGGGTTCAGGCCTTTTCCAAGAGACCCAGTACTTC. Protein product: CASSPGSGLFQETQYF.

The J gene is TRBJ2-3, the V gene TRBV5-4; 16 bases match TRBD2. The germline V gene has CDR1 SGHNT and CDR2 YYREEE (reference sequence). The CDR3 runs 17 residues. V shed 2 bases, J shed 8 bases, and the junction held 8 bases outside the gene matches. The CDR3 here is CASSFRGTSGGAGTQYF. CDR3 DNA sequence: TGTGCCAGCAGCTTTAGGGGGACTAGCGGGGGGGCCGGTACGCAGTATTTT.

This chain links TRBV5-1 with TRBJ2-5, with TRBD2 matching 7 bases. This CDR3 contains 15 residues. Germline CDR1 reads SGHRS; CDR2 reads YFSETQ. Losses at the gene ends were 0 bases for V and 2 bases for J; bases not matched to a gene: 4. CDR3 in amino acids: CASSLAGGRQETQYF. The CDR3 DNA reads TGCGCCAGCAGCTTGGCCGGCGGGAGACAAGAGACCCAGTACTTC.

V is TRBV10-2 and J is TRBJ2-3; D is perhaps TRBD1 (6 bases). This CDR3 has 12 residues. Trimming cost V 6 bases and J 6 bases, with 10 bases left between them. CDR1 and CDR2 from the germline V gene are WSHSY and SAAADI. In nucleotides, the CDR3 is TGCGCCAGCAGGCGACAGGAGGATACGCAGTATTTT. Protein product: CASRRQEDTQYF.

The chain joins TRBV29-1 to TRBJ2-5, with D perhaps TRBD2 (6 bases). The CDR3 loop spans 12 amino acids. V shed 1 base and J shed 3 bases, with 6 bases lying between them. Germline CDR1 and CDR2: SQVTM and ANQGSEA. CDR3 nucleotides: TGCAGCGTTGAAGGCGGGGAAGAGACCCAGTACTTC. Protein: CSVEGGEETQYF. Looking up the rest from reference TRBV29-1 and TRBJ2-5 gives the full variable domain: SAVISQKPSRDICQRGTSLTIQCQVDSQVTMMFWYRQQPGQSLTLIATANQGSEATYESGFVIDKFPISRPNLTFSTLTVSNMSPEDSSIYLCSVEGGEETQYFGPGTRLLVL.

The rearrangement joins TRBV19 to TRBJ1-5; the D gene is possibly TRBD1 (5 bases). Between the trimmed V and J ends, which lost 9 bases and 7 bases, there was a span of 19 bases. Germline V gene lookup returns CDR1 LNHDA and CDR2 SQIVND (reference sequence). CDR3 length: 14 amino acids. In DNA form, the CDR3 reads TGTGCCAGCCGACATTCGAGGGACTTCCAGCCCCAGCATTTT. It encodes CASRHSRDFQPQHF.

The V gene is TRBV7-2, the J gene TRBJ2-2, with D perhaps TRBD2 (5 bases). The CDR3 spans 16 residues. Germline V lookup: CDR1 SGHTA, CDR2 FQGNSA. Trimming removed 5 bases from V and 0 bases from J, with 13 bases in between. CDR3 sequence (DNA): TGTGCCAGCAGCCCCCGGGGTAGCGCGAACACCGGGGAGCTGTTTTTT. Amino acid sequence: CASSPRGSANTGELFF.